A single T cell receptor (beta chain) is shown here with its context. Its antigen is undetermined. Peripheral blood and lesional scalp punch biopsies came from alopecia areata patients. This specimen belongs to a study of CD8+ T cells in alopecia areata. This CDR3 region has 20 residues. Looked up from germline, CDR1 is SQVTM and CDR2 is ANQGSEA. The V end was cut by 3 bases, the J end by 3 bases, with 30 bases between. Extraction of RNA preceded its reverse transcription into cDNA, which served as the sequencing template. Sequencing was performed with immunoSEQ multiplex PCR; in TCRdb, only in-frame clones are kept and a portion is missing. This table has 45,000 to 70,000 clones, around 96% appearing once. General study results and limits: In patients, TCRs were shared less clearly than in mice, and HLA may possibly be involved. It was lesional scalp, especially alopecia totalis/universalis, that showed higher clonality than normal scalp. Scalp samples also contribute reads from the resident alphabeta T cells found in normal skin.

The input for sequencing was CD8+ T cells sorted from blood, taken at week 0. The chain couples TRBV29-1 to TRBJ2-1; D tentatively fits TRBD1 or TRBD2 (5 bases each). This sequence originates from a human donor with alopecia areata. The CDR3 reads CSVEGVQQAGTPGHYNEQFF. The CDR3, as DNA: TGCAGCGTTGAGGGGGTTCAACAGGCTGGGACCCCAGGGCACTACAATGAGCAGTTCTTC.